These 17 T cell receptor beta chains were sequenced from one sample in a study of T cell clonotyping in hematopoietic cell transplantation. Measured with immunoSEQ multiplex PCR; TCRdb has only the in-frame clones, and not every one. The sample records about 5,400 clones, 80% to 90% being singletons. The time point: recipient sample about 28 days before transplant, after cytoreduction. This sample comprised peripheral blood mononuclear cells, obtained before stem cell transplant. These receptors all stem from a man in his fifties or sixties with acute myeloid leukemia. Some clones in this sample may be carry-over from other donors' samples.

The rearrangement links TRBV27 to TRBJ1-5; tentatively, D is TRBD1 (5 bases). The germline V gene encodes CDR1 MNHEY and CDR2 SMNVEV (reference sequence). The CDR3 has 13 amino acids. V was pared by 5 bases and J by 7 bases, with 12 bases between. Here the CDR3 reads CASSPGRVQPQHF. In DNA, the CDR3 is TGTGCCAGCAGTCCCGGCAGGGTCCAGCCCCAGCATTTT.

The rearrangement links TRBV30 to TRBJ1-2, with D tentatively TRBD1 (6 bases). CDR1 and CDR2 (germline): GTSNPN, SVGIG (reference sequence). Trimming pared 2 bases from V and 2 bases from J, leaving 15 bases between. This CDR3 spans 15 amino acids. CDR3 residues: CAWSTPWTDNYGYTF. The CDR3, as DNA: TGTGCCTGGAGTACCCCTTGGACAGACAACTATGGCTACACCTTC. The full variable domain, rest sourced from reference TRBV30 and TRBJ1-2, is SQTIHQWPATLVQPVGSPLSLECTVEGTSNPNLYWYRQAAGRGLQLLFYSVGIGQISSEVPQNLSASRPQDRQFILSSKKLLLSDSGFYLCAWSTPWTDNYGYTFGSGTRLTVV.

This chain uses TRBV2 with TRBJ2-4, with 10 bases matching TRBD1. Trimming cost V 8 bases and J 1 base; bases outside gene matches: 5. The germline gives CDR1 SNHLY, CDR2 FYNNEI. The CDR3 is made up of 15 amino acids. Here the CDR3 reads CASADRGPAKNIQYF. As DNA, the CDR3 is TGTGCCAGCGCTGACAGGGGGCCCGCCAAAAACATTCAGTACTTC.

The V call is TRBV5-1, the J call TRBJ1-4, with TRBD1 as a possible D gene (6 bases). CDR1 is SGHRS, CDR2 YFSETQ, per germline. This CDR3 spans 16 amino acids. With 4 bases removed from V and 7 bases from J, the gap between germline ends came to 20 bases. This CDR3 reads CASSPALGARGEKLFF. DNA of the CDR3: TGCGCCAGCAGCCCGGCTTTGGGGGCGCGGGGTGAAAAACTGTTTTTT.

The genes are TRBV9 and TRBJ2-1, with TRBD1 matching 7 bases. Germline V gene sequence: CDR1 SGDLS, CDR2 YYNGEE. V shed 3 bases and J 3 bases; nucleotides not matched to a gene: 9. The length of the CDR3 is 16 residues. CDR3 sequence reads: CASSEIGQAGYNEQFF. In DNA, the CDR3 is TGTGCCAGCAGCGAAATTGGACAGGCGGGCTACAATGAGCAGTTCTTC.

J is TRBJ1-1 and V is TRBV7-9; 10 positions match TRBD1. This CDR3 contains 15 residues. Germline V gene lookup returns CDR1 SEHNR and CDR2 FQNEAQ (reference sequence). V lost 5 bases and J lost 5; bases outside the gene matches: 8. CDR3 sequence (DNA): TGTGCCAGCAGCCACGACAGGGGGCTGAGGACTGAAGCTTTCTTT. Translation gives CASSHDRGLRTEAFF. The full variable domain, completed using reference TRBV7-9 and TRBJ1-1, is DTGVSQNPRHKITKRGQNVTFRCDPISEHNRLYWYRQTLGQGPEFLTYFQNEAQLEKSRLLSDRFSAERPKGSFSTLEIQRTEQGDSAMYLCASSHDRGLRTEAFFGQGTRLTVV.

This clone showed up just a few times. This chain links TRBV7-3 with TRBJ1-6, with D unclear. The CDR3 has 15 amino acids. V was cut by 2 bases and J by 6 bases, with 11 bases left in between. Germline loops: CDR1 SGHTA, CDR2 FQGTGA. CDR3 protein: CASSLDGGTNSPLHF. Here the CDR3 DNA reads TGTGCCAGCAGCTTAGACGGAGGAACTAATTCACCCCTCCACTTT.

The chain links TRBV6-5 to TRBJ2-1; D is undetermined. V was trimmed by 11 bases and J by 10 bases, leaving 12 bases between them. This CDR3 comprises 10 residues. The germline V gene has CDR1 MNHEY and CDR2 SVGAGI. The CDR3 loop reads CARQVGEQFF. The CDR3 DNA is TGTGCCCGCCAGGTGGGGGAGCAGTTCTTC.

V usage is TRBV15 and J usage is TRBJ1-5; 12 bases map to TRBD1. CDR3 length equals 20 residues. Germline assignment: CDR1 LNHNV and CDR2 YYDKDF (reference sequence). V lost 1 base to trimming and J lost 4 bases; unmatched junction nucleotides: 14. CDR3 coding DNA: TGTGCCACCAGCAGAGGATCGGGACAGGGGGCTATTCGGGGGAATCAGCCCCAGCATTTT. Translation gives CATSRGSGQGAIRGNQPQHF.

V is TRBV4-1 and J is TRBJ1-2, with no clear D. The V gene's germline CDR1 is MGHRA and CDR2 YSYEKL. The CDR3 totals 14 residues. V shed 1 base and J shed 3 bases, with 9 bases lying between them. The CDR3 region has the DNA TGCGCCAGCAGCCAAGGACACCACGACTATGGCTACACCTTC. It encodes CASSQGHHDYGYTF.

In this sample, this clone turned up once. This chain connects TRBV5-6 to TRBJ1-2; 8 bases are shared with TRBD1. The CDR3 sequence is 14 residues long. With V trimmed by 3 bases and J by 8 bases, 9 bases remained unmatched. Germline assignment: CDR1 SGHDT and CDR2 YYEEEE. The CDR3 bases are TGTGCCAGCAGCTCCCCCGGACAGGGACAAGGCTACACCTTC. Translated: CASSSPGQGQGYTF.

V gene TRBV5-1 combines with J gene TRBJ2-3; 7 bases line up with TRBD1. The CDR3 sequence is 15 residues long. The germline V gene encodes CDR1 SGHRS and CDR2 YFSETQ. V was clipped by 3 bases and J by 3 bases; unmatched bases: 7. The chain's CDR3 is CASSSTGVVTDTQYF. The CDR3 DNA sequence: TGCGCCAGCAGCTCTACAGGGGTTGTTACAGATACGCAGTATTTT.

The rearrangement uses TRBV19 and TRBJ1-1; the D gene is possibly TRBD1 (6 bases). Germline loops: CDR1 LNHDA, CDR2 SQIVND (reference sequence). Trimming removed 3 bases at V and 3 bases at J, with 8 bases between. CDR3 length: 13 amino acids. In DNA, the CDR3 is TGTGCCAGTAGTATTGGGGGGCACACTGAAGCTTTCTTT. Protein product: CASSIGGHTEAFF.

CDR3 in amino acids: CTSSPRLPHMHDTQYF. DNA for the CDR3: TGCACCAGCAGCCCCCGACTCCCCCACATGCACGATACGCAGTATTTT. This chain uses TRBV1 with TRBJ2-3; TRBD2, the D gene given by the table, was not confirmed from the DNA. TRBV1 is a documented pseudogene. The CDR3 consists of 16 residues.

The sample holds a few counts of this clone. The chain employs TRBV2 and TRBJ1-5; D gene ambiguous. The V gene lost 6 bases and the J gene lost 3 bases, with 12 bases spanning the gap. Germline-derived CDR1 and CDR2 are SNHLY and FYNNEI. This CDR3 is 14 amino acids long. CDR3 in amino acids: CASSPDINNQPQHF. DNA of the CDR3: TGTGCCAGCAGCCCAGACATCAACAATCAGCCCCAGCATTTT.

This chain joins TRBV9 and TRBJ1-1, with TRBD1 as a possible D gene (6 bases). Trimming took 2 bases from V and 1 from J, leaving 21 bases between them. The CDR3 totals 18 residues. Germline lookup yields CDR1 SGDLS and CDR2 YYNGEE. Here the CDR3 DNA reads TGTGCCAGCAGCGTCGTTACCCTCCCGGGACACGGGAACACTGAAGCTTTCTTT. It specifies CASSVVTLPGHGNTEAFF.

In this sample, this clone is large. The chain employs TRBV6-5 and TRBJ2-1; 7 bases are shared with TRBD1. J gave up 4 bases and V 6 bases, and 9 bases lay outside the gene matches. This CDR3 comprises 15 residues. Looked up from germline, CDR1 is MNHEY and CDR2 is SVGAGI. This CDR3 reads CASSPTDRNYNEQFF. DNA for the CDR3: TGTGCCAGCAGCCCTACGGACAGGAATTACAATGAGCAGTTCTTC.